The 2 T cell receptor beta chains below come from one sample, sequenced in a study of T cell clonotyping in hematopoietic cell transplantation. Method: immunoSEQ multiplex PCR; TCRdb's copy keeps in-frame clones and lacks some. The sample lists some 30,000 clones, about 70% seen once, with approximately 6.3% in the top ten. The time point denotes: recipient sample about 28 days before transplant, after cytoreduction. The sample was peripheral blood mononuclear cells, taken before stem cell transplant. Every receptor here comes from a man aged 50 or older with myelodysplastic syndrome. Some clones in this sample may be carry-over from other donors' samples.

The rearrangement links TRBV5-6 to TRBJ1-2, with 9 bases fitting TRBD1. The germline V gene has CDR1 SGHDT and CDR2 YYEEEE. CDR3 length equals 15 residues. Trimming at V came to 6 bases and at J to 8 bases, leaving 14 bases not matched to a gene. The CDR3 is CASTARQGVMRGYTF. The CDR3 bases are TGTGCCAGCACCGCTAGACAGGGGGTTATGAGAGGCTACACCTTC.

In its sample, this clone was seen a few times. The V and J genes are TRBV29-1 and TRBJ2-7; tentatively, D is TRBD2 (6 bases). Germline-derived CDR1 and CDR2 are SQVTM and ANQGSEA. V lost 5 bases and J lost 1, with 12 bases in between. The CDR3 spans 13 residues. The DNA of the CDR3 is TGCAGCGTTCTGCCAGGGAGGTCCTACGAGCAGTACTTC. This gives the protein CSVLPGRSYEQYF.